This TCR beta chain was documented in a study of blood T cell repertoires in COVID-19. Study-level information: COVID-19 samples collected from the United States, Italy and Spain covered acute and convalescent phases. T cells, B-cell-depleted T cells, or PBMCs supplied cDNA or gDNA.

Original processing methods: Researchers report that nucleated cell counts were estimated from reference gene primer amplification. Sequenced by immunoSEQ multiplex PCR; TCRdb stores in-frame clones only, minus some. D and trimming come from the DNA, and the V and J calls and clone size come from that table. The data show 120,000 or so clones, around 70% seen once. CDR1 and CDR2 from the germline V gene are MNHEY and SVGAGI. CDR3 size: 15 residues. The V gene lost 0 bases and the J gene lost 6 bases, with 14 bases spanning the gap. The genes are TRBV6-5 and TRBJ1-2, with D uncertain. The source material was peripheral blood. The sequence was obtained from a man aged 55-75 years with acute or convalescent COVID-19. CDR3 coding DNA: TGTGCCAGCAGTTACTCTCAGCCGAGGAGCGATGGCTACACCTTC. Its translation is CASSYSQPRSDGYTF.